The T cell receptor beta chain under discussion was sequenced for a study of shared clonotypes between healthy human individuals. Study-wide points: A handful of donors held roughly 5% of naive CD4 clonotypes in common.

Worth noting for this clone: Its antigen is currently unknown.

Here immunoSEQ multiplex PCR was the method, and the copy in TCRdb shows in-frame clones only, minus some. This table holds about 2 million clones, around 96% found once. As defined, naive CD8 cells were CD45RO-negative and positively selected for CCR7, with terminally differentiated effector memory CD45RA+ cells excluded. The germline V gene has CDR1 SGHKS and CDR2 YYEKEE (reference sequence). CDR3 length: 16 amino acids. V dropped 4 bases and J dropped 0; count of bases not matched to a gene: 8. The sample comprised naive CD8+ T cells sorted from blood. The origin of this receptor is a man aged 18 to 29 in good health. The rearrangement uses TRBV5-5 and TRBJ2-3; TRBD2 aligns across 7 bases. The CDR3 here is CASSRDYPNSTDTQYF. The CDR3 DNA follows: TGTGCCAGCAGCAGGGACTACCCCAATAGCACAGATACGCAGTATTTT.